In its sample, the clone carrying this TCR beta chain was seen many times. The record originates from a study of response to subunit inactivated influenza vaccine. V lost 2 bases to trimming and J lost 6 bases, with 10 bases between them. The CDR3 sequence is 14 residues long. Germline V lookup: CDR1 SEHNR, CDR2 FQNEAQ (reference sequence). TCRdb itself ran the RT-PCR reads through MiXCR, one entry per CDR3 protein. The sample has 530,000 or so distinct CDR3 sequences; 14% are singletons. This specimen was PBMCs from blood, taken about 13 days after vaccination. This receptor was taken from a man aged 50 to 59 who received an inactivated influenza vaccine. The rearrangement uses TRBV7-9 and TRBJ2-2; a weak D match, TRBD2 (6 bases). The CDR3 protein is CASSLSGDAGELFF. CDR3 in DNA: TGTGCCAGCAGCTTATCGGGGGACGCCGGGGAGCTGTTTTTT. Full variable domain (rest looked up from reference TRBV7-9 and TRBJ2-2): DTGVSQNPRHKITKRGQNVTFRCDPISEHNRLYWYRQTLGQGPEFLTYFQNEAQLEKSRLLSDRFSAERPKGSFSTLEIQRTEQGDSAMYLCASSLSGDAGELFFGEGSRLTVL.